The 20 T cell receptor beta chains given below trace back to one sample, sequenced in a study of cytomegalovirus exposure and HLA in healthy donors. With 60 Vbeta and 13 Jbeta primers, the PCR was carried out. Clones were sequenced by immunoSEQ multiplex PCR, and TCRdb holds only the in-frame ones, with some missing. The listing records roughly 100,000 clones. The source material was PBMCs. The receptors were sampled from a man over 45 in good health and CMV-seronegative.

This chain connects TRBV5-8 to TRBJ1-2, with D uncertain. Germline V gene data show CDR1 as SGHTS and CDR2 as YDEGEE. V lost 0 bases, J lost 0 bases, and 12 bases lay in between. This CDR3 has 16 amino acids. The CDR3 loop is CASSLVAVGTNYGYTF. As DNA, the CDR3 is TGTGCCAGCAGCTTGGTGGCAGTCGGGACTAACTATGGCTACACCTTC. The whole variable domain, remainder taken from reference TRBV5-8 and TRBJ1-2, is EAGVTQSPTHLIKTRGQQATLRCSPISGHTSVYWYQQALGLGLQFLLWYDEGEERNRGNFPPRFSGRQFPNYSSELNVNALELEDSALYLCASSLVAVGTNYGYTFGSGTRLTVV.

V is TRBV9 and J is TRBJ1-1; maybe TRBD1 (5 bases). There are 15 residues in the CDR3. Per the germline V gene, CDR1 is SGDLS and CDR2 is YYNGEE. Trimming took 0 bases from V and 0 from J, leaving 9 bases between them. The CDR3 is CASSVAQGMNTEAFF. The CDR3 DNA reads TGTGCCAGCAGCGTAGCGCAGGGTATGAACACTGAAGCTTTCTTT.

The V gene is TRBV7-8, the J gene TRBJ2-7; the D gene is possibly TRBD2 (5 bases). CDR3 length equals 15 residues. The germline V and J ends were trimmed by 1 base and 6 bases, with 16 bases remaining between them. In germline, CDR1 is SGHVS, CDR2 FQNEAQ. The CDR3 loop is CASSLGPDYPGEQYF. CDR3 coding DNA: TGTGCCAGCAGCTTAGGTCCAGACTATCCGGGCGAGCAGTACTTC. Complete variable domain (other parts from reference TRBV7-8 and TRBJ2-7): GAGVSQSPRYKVAKRGQDVALRCDPISGHVSLFWYQQALGQGPEFLTYFQNEAQLDKSGLPSDRFFAERPEGSVSTLKIQRTQQEDSAVYLCASSLGPDYPGEQYFGPGTRLTVT.

The rearrangement links TRBV5-1 to TRBJ1-5; TRBD1 is a possible D gene (5 bases). Germline loops: CDR1 SGHRS, CDR2 YFSETQ. This CDR3 is 15 amino acids long. Trimming shortened V by 1 base and J by 3 bases, and 11 bases separated the two germline ends. DNA of the CDR3: TGCGCCAGCAGCTTGACAGGCTCATACAATCAGCCCCAGCATTTT. Protein sequence: CASSLTGSYNQPQHF.

The chain links TRBV4-1 to TRBJ1-2; D ambiguous. This CDR3 is 15 amino acids long. Germline assignment: CDR1 MGHRA and CDR2 YSYEKL. Trimming removed 1 base from V and 8 bases from J, with 17 bases in between. The CDR3: CASSQGLPESPGYTF. DNA of the CDR3: TGCGCCAGCAGCCAAGGCCTCCCGGAGTCCCCAGGCTACACCTTC.

The chain links TRBV6-1 to TRBJ2-1; 10 positions match TRBD2. CDR1 is MNHNS and CDR2 is SASEGT in the germline V gene. The junction had 1 base not matched to a gene; V was cut back by 3 bases and J by 2 bases. The CDR3 is made up of 15 amino acids. The CDR3 loop is CASSELAGAYNEQFF. The CDR3 DNA reads as TGTGCCAGCAGTGAGCTAGCGGGGGCCTACAATGAGCAGTTCTTC.

The V gene is TRBV27, the J gene TRBJ2-7; 10 bases match TRBD1. CDR1 MNHEY and CDR2 SMNVEV come from the germline V gene (reference sequence). Germline trimming cut 4 bases from V and 4 bases from J; bases unmatched to any gene: 7. The CDR3 spans 15 residues. CDR3 protein: CASSSGGTGVYEQYF. The CDR3 nucleotides read TGTGCCAGCAGTTCCGGGGGGACAGGGGTTTACGAGCAGTACTTC.

V usage is TRBV9 and J usage is TRBJ2-5; 8 bases are shared with TRBD2. There are 13 residues in the CDR3. CDR1 is SGDLS and CDR2 is YYNGEE in the germline V gene. Losses at the gene ends were 3 bases for V and 5 bases for J; bases not matched to a gene: 3. CDR3 residues: CASSATGGETQYF. CDR3 coding DNA: TGTGCCAGCAGCGCCACGGGAGGGGAGACCCAGTACTTC.

The chain combines TRBV9 with TRBJ1-2; TRBD1 matches 11 bases. V was pared by 3 bases and J by 5 bases, with 12 bases of the junction left unmatched. The germline V gene has CDR1 SGDLS and CDR2 YYNGEE. The CDR3 loop spans 17 amino acids. The CDR3 spells CASSGFRGDRGVYGYTF. CDR3 in DNA: TGTGCCAGCAGCGGATTCCGGGGGGACAGGGGGGTTTATGGCTACACCTTC.

The rearrangement uses TRBV5-6 and TRBJ1-1; weak D call: TRBD1 (6 bases). CDR3 size: 12 residues. The germline CDR1 and CDR2 sequences are SGHDT and YYEEEE. Trimming removed 4 bases at V and 8 bases at J, with 12 bases between. The DNA for the CDR3 is TGTGCCAGCAGCGTGACAGGAATAGAAGCTTTCTTT. It is translated as CASSVTGIEAFF.

The chain uses TRBV7-2 and TRBJ2-1, with 13 bases that match TRBD2. There are 17 residues in the CDR3. V lost 5 bases to trimming and J lost 5 bases; unmatched junction nucleotides: 9. The V gene's germline CDR1 is SGHTA and CDR2 FQGNSA. CDR3 loop: CASSDRRTSGSHNEQFF. The CDR3 DNA sequence: TGTGCCAGCAGCGATCGAAGGACTAGCGGGAGTCACAATGAGCAGTTCTTC.

The chain carries TRBV5-4 and TRBJ2-6; a weak D match, TRBD1 (6 bases). Germline loops: CDR1 SGHNT, CDR2 YYREEE (reference sequence). V lost 4 bases and J 2 bases, leaving 10 bases between the germline ends. The CDR3 extends over 15 amino acids. The CDR3 sequence: CASSIRTAGANVLTF. In nucleotides, the CDR3 is TGTGCCAGCAGCATTAGGACAGCTGGGGCCAACGTCCTGACTTTC.

The J gene is TRBJ2-7, the V gene TRBV27; D is possibly TRBD1 (5 bases). V was trimmed by 11 bases and J by 2 bases, leaving 16 bases between them. Germline CDR1 reads MNHEY; CDR2 reads SMNVEV (reference sequence). The CDR3 is 13 amino acids. CDR3 loop: CAVGVGPAYEQYF. Written as DNA, the CDR3 is TGTGCCGTCGGAGTGGGGCCCGCCTACGAGCAGTACTTC.

The chain employs TRBV19 and TRBJ1-3, with D unresolved. The CDR3 totals 14 residues. In germline, CDR1 is LNHDA, CDR2 SQIVND (reference sequence). With 7 bases removed from V and 0 bases from J, the gap between germline ends came to 10 bases. The CDR3 spells CASISVPSGNTIYF. CDR3 nucleotide sequence: TGTGCCAGTATTTCAGTCCCCTCTGGAAACACCATATATTTT.

The chain joins TRBV14 to TRBJ2-5; D gene unclear. CDR1 and CDR2 (germline): SGHDN, FVKESK. The V and J ends lost 4 bases and 3 bases respectively, with 3 bases between them. The CDR3 contains 11 residues. The CDR3 DNA reads TGTGCCAGCAGCCCTAAAGAGACCCAGTACTTC. Translating gives CASSPKETQYF.

The rearrangement uses TRBV9 and TRBJ2-1; 8 positions match TRBD1. Germline V CDR1 and CDR2: SGDLS, YYNGEE. The CDR3 is made up of 16 amino acids. With 3 bases clipped from V and 0 bases from J, the junction kept 5 bases outside the gene matches. CDR3 amino acids: CASSALGQGSYNEQFF. The CDR3 nucleotides read TGTGCCAGCAGCGCCTTAGGACAGGGCTCCTACAATGAGCAGTTCTTC. Variable domain in full (rest from reference TRBV9 and TRBJ2-1): DSGVTQTPKHLITATGQRVTLRCSPRSGDLSVYWYQQSLDQGLQFLIQYYNGEERAKGNILERFSAQQFPDLHSELNLSSLELGDSALYFCASSALGQGSYNEQFFGPGTRLTVL.

CDR3 residues: CASSMTGGLAGELFF. The CDR3 coding sequence is TGTGCCAGCAGTATGACAGGGGGCCTTGCCGGGGAGCTGTTTTTT. This chain links TRBV27 with TRBJ2-2; 10 nucleotides align to TRBD1. Germline V gives CDR1 MNHEY, CDR2 SMNVEV (reference sequence). V lost 5 bases and J lost 6; bases outside the gene matches: 6. This CDR3 comprises 15 residues.

V usage is TRBV30 and J usage is TRBJ2-3, with D tentatively TRBD2 (5 bases). V lost 5 bases and J lost 7, with 16 bases in between. This CDR3 has 13 amino acids. Looked up from germline, CDR1 is GTSNPN and CDR2 is SVGIG (reference sequence). CDR3: CAWEGRVWNTQYF. The DNA for the CDR3 is TGTGCCTGGGAGGGAAGGGTTTGGAATACGCAGTATTTT.

V is TRBV15 and J is TRBJ1-4; unclear D gene. Deletions cut 4 bases from V and 0 bases from J, with 6 bases between. This CDR3 is built from 14 residues. Germline CDR1 reads LNHNV; CDR2 reads YYDKDF (reference sequence). The CDR3 region is CATSTPATNEKLFF. The DNA of the CDR3 is TGTGCCACCAGCACACCAGCAACTAATGAAAAACTGTTTTTT.

This sequence joins TRBV19 and TRBJ2-3, with 7 positions matching TRBD1. J was trimmed by 4 bases and V by 1 base; bases with no gene match: 5. The CDR3 is 15 residues long. Germline V gene data show CDR1 as LNHDA and CDR2 as SQIVND (reference sequence). The CDR3 DNA reads as TGTGCCAGTAGTATAGGGACAGGCCATCCAGATACGCAGTATTTT. The encoded protein is CASSIGTGHPDTQYF.